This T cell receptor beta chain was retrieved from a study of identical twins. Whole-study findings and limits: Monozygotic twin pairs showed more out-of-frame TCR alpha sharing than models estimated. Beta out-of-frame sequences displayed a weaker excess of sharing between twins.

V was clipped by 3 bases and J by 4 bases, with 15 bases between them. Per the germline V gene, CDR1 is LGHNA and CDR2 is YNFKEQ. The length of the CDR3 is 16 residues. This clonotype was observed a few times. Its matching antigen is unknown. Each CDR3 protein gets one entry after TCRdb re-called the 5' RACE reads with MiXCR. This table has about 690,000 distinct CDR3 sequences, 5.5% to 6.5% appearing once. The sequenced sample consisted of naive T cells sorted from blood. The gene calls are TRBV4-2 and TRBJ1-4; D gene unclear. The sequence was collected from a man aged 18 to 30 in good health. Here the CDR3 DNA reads TGTGCCAGCAGCCAGGCGAGGGATGCTGGTAATGAAAAACTGTTTTTT. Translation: CASSQARDAGNEKLFF.